One and the same sample provided the 2 T cell receptor beta chains below, sequenced in a study of a mutant IDH1 vaccine in newly diagnosed glioma. As for time point: week 35, safety follow-up. The investigators gave 300 ug of mutant IDH1 20-mer peptide in each vaccine dose, together with topical imiquimod. Only in-frame clones appear in the TCRdb table, and some are missing; sequencing was by immunoSEQ multiplex PCR. The sample includes some 71,000 clones, approximately 86% seen only once; the top ten take 1.5% to 2.5%. These receptors' targets are unknown. Specimen: PBMCs, collected from a glioma patient whose treatment included an IDH1 peptide vaccine. These receptors were obtained from a man in his thirties or forties with glioma.

The chain uses TRBV28 and TRBJ2-1; no firm D call. Trimming removed 5 bases from V and 6 bases from J, with 8 bases in between. This CDR3 comprises 12 residues. Looked up from germline, CDR1 is MDHEN and CDR2 is SYDVKM. CDR3 coding DNA: TGTGCCAGCAGTGGCCGATTCAATGAGCAGTTCTTC. This codes for CASSGRFNEQFF. Combining the CDR3 with reference TRBV28 and TRBJ2-1 gives the whole variable domain DVKVTQSSRYLVKRTGEKVFLECVQDMDHENMFWYRQDPGLGLRLIYFSYDVKMKEKGDIPEGYSVSREKKERFSLILESASTNQTSMYLCASSGRFNEQFFGPGTRLTVL.

The chain uses TRBV10-3 and TRBJ2-7; 7 bases fit TRBD2. Germline CDR1 and CDR2: ENHRY and SYGVKD. Trimming took 9 bases from V and 1 from J; bases not matched to a gene: 6. The length of the CDR3 is 13 residues. This CDR3 reads CAIGEGLSYEQYF. The CDR3 DNA follows: TGTGCCATTGGGGAGGGGCTTTCCTACGAGCAGTACTTC.